Listed here are 11 T cell receptor beta chains from one sample, sequenced in a study of blood T cell repertoires in COVID-19. Clones were sequenced by immunoSEQ multiplex PCR, and TCRdb holds only the in-frame ones, with some missing. The data contain roughly 300,000 clones, around 85% of them seen just once; the ten biggest clones take up about 1.5%. The sample taken for sequencing was peripheral blood. All receptors derive from a human donor with COVID-19, enrolled during active disease. The donor label of this sample is uncertain.

The rearrangement links TRBV7-2 to TRBJ1-4, with D tentatively TRBD1 (6 bases). Germline V CDR1 and CDR2: SGHTA, FQGNSA. The V end lost 4 bases, the J end lost 4 bases, and 13 bases lay between the germline ends. This CDR3 spans 15 amino acids. CDR3 nucleotides: TGTGCCAGCAGCTGGGGACATCCGAGTAATGAAAAACTGTTTTTT. Residues: CASSWGHPSNEKLFF.

This sequence joins TRBV6-5 and TRBJ1-2, with 10 bases aligning to TRBD1. The CDR3 is 13 amino acids. Germline loops: CDR1 MNHEY, CDR2 SVGAGI. The J segment lost 7 bases and the V segment lost 6 bases, leaving 5 bases of the junction unmatched. The CDR3 DNA reads TGTGCCAGCAGGAGGACAGGGGGATCTGGCTACACCTTC. As protein: CASRRTGGSGYTF.

The chain combines TRBV9 with TRBJ2-2; D remains ambiguous. Germline V gives CDR1 SGDLS, CDR2 YYNGEE. The length of the CDR3 is 16 residues. With 0 bases removed from V and 0 bases from J, the gap between germline ends came to 9 bases. The CDR3, as DNA: TGTGCCAGCAGCGTAGGAAACGGTCCGAACACCGGGGAGCTGTTTTTT. It specifies CASSVGNGPNTGELFF.

The CDR3 spells CASSQQAGGSYEQYF. The CDR3 region has the DNA TGTGCCAGCAGCCAACAAGCGGGAGGATCCTACGAGCAGTACTTC. The gene calls are TRBV4-2 and TRBJ2-7; TRBD2 agrees at 9 bases. This CDR3 comprises 15 residues. Germline V gene lookup returns CDR1 LGHNA and CDR2 YNFKEQ. The V and J ends lost 2 bases and 1 base, in that order; junction bases with no gene match: 3.

This chain joins TRBV28 and TRBJ2-1, with 9 nucleotides matching TRBD1. Per the germline V gene, CDR1 is MDHEN and CDR2 is SYDVKM. CDR3 length equals 14 residues. V gave up 6 bases and J gave up 7 bases; unmatched junction bases: 7. The chain's CDR3 is CASSPTGGGNEQFF. For the CDR3, the DNA is TGTGCCAGCAGCCCGACAGGGGGGGGGAATGAGCAGTTCTTC.

V gene TRBV4-2 combines with J gene TRBJ2-1; 7 nucleotides match TRBD2. Germline V gives CDR1 LGHNA, CDR2 YNFKEQ. This CDR3 spans 13 amino acids. Germline trimming cut 3 bases from V and 6 bases from J; bases unmatched to any gene: 2. CDR3 coding DNA: TGTGCCAGCAGCCAGGGACTACCCAATGAGCAGTTCTTC. It codes for CASSQGLPNEQFF.

J is TRBJ2-7 and V is TRBV28; 8 nucleotides line up with TRBD1. Germline CDR1 is MDHEN and CDR2 is SYDVKM. V dropped 3 bases and J dropped 5; count of bases not matched to a gene: 9. The CDR3 spans 15 residues. CDR3 loop: CASSLAGTGHHEQYF. For the CDR3, the DNA is TGTGCCAGCAGTTTGGCCGGGACAGGTCACCACGAGCAGTACTTC.

The V and J genes are TRBV30 and TRBJ2-1; 11 positions match TRBD2. Germline V gene sequence: CDR1 GTSNPN, CDR2 SVGIG (reference sequence). The CDR3 runs 17 residues. J lost 8 bases, V lost 1 base, and 13 bases had no gene match. The CDR3, as DNA: TGTGCCTGGAGTGCAGAGACTAGCGGGATTCTCCGGCATGAGCAGTTCTTC. It is translated as CAWSAETSGILRHEQFF.

This clone was detected a few times. The chain is built from TRBV4-1 and TRBJ2-7, with TRBD2 matching 9 bases. Trimming removed 0 bases from V and 2 bases from J; junction bases left unmatched: 11. The CDR3 has 18 amino acids. CDR1 MGHRA and CDR2 YSYEKL come from the germline V gene. CDR3 region: CASSQDLAGVSVPYEQYF. CDR3 bases: TGCGCCAGCAGCCAAGATTTAGCGGGAGTCTCGGTGCCCTACGAGCAGTACTTC.

The chain has TRBV28 and TRBJ2-5, with 8 bases fitting TRBD2. The V and J ends lost 6 bases and 5 bases, in that order; junction bases with no gene match: 2. This CDR3 has 12 amino acids. Per the germline V gene, CDR1 is MDHEN and CDR2 is SYDVKM. The CDR3: CASRAGVETQYF. The DNA for the CDR3 is TGTGCCAGCAGAGCGGGAGTTGAGACCCAGTACTTC.

The chain links TRBV5-1 to TRBJ2-7; 8 positions agree with TRBD1. Germline V lookup: CDR1 SGHRS, CDR2 YFSETQ. V shed 4 bases and J 0 bases; nucleotides not matched to a gene: 6. This CDR3 spans 15 amino acids. The CDR3 nucleotides read TGCGCCAGCAGCATCGGACAGGGTTACTCCTACGAGCAGTACTTC. Its translation: CASSIGQGYSYEQYF.